The 15 T cell receptor beta chains below all came from one sample that was sequenced in a study of vaccination effects on CD4 cells after COVID-19. Viral peptide pools were used in the ViraFEST assay to expand antigen-specific CD4+ T cells, and sequencing came afterward. An approximately 10-day culture period preceded the isolation of CD4+ T cells. None of the vaccinated had previously contracted SARS-CoV-2, and their nucleocapsid antibodies tested negative. For these TCRs, the target antigens are not known. The assay was immunoSEQ multiplex PCR, and TCRdb's table has in-frame clones only and misses some. The profile covers tens of thousands of clones, with 76% appearing a single time and roughly 2.8% taken by the ten largest. The source material was CD4+ T cells from PBMCs cultured with HCoV-NL63 spike peptides, sampled before COVID-19 vaccination. The receptors shown here come from a human donor who received a COVID-19 vaccine.

CDR3 DNA: TGTGCCAGCAGCTTAGTTCCGGGGGTCGGCAATCAGCCCCAGCATTTT. Protein product: CASSLVPGVGNQPQHF. V is TRBV7-8 and J is TRBJ1-5, with D possibly matching TRBD1 (5 bases). The CDR3 length is 16 residues. Trimming stripped 1 base from V and 2 bases from J, with 12 bases between. Germline assignment: CDR1 SGHVS and CDR2 FQNEAQ.

The V and J genes are TRBV9 and TRBJ2-7; TRBD1 matches 7 bases. The V and J ends lost 3 bases and 3 bases, in that order; junction bases with no gene match: 9. Germline V gene sequence: CDR1 SGDLS, CDR2 YYNGEE. This CDR3 has 15 amino acids. CDR3 residues: CASSEPGQQFYEQYV. CDR3 sequence (DNA): TGTGCCAGCAGCGAACCGGGACAGCAGTTCTACGAGCAGTACGTC.

This clone came up a few times. The chain employs TRBV7-9 and TRBJ2-2, with D perhaps assigned TRBD1 or TRBD2 (5 bases each). The V end was cut by 2 bases, the J end by 4 bases, with 8 bases between. This CDR3 is built from 14 residues. The germline gives CDR1 SEHNR, CDR2 FQNEAQ (reference sequence). The DNA for the CDR3 is TGTGCCAGCAGCTTATCAGGGACCACCGGGGAGCTGTTTTTT. Its protein is CASSLSGTTGELFF.

This clone was recorded once. The chain links TRBV6-4 to TRBJ1-2, with D tentatively TRBD1 (5 bases). The CDR3 is 16 amino acids. CDR1 is MRHNA, CDR2 SNTAGT, per germline. Trimming took 0 bases from V and 1 from J, leaving 12 bases between them. The CDR3 coding sequence is TGTGCCAGCAGTGACTCGTTCCGGGGCAGTAACTATGGCTACACCTTC. Its protein is CASSDSFRGSNYGYTF.

The chain recombines TRBV24-1 with TRBJ2-7; D may be TRBD2 (5 bases). The germline V and J ends were trimmed by 0 bases and 0 bases, with 11 bases remaining between them. CDR1 KGHDR and CDR2 SFDVKD come from the germline V gene. This CDR3 comprises 16 residues. The CDR3 region is CATSDLPIGSSYEQYV. CDR3 sequence (DNA): TGTGCCACCAGTGATTTGCCGATTGGGAGCTCCTACGAGCAGTACGTC.

Only one count was recorded for this clone. This chain's CDR3 is CASRLQETQYF. The CDR3 nucleotides are TGCGCCAGCAGACTACAAGAGACCCAGTACTTC. The chain joins TRBV5-1 to TRBJ2-5, with unresolved D. Germline V gene sequence: CDR1 SGHRS, CDR2 YFSETQ. Trimming left V 5 bases short and J 2 bases short, with 4 bases between. CDR3 length equals 11 residues.

The CDR3 sequence: CASSFGFEGDEQYV. The DNA of the CDR3 is TGTGCCAGCAGCTTCGGGTTCGAGGGAGACGAGCAGTACGTC. V and J are TRBV7-9 and TRBJ2-7; perhaps TRBD2 as D (5 bases). There are 14 residues in the CDR3. The germline CDR1 and CDR2 sequences are SEHNR and FQNEAQ (reference sequence). Trimming took off 3 bases at V and 5 bases at J, with 14 bases between the two ends.

The chain combines TRBV4-1 with TRBJ2-5; 8 bases are shared with TRBD2. Germline V CDR1 and CDR2: MGHRA, YSYEKL. The CDR3 sequence is 16 residues long. The V gene end was trimmed by 0 bases and the J gene end by 7 bases; junction bases not matched to a gene: 10. CDR3 amino acids: CASSQEGRSGGGTQYF. DNA for the CDR3: TGCGCCAGCAGCCAAGAGGGCAGGAGCGGGGGAGGGACCCAGTACTTC.

The V and J genes are TRBV20-1 and TRBJ1-2; D gene ambiguous. This CDR3 is built from 11 residues. Trimming left V 0 bases short and J 8 bases short, with 7 bases between. The germline CDR1 and CDR2 sequences are DFQATT and SNEGSKA (reference sequence). The CDR3 loop is CSARDPPGYTF. Written as DNA, the CDR3 is TGCAGTGCTAGAGATCCTCCGGGCTACACCTTC.

The chain employs TRBV5-3 and TRBJ2-7, with D possibly matching TRBD2 (5 bases). TRBV5-3 is treated as an ORF (open reading frame) with a function not yet certain. The V and J ends lost 1 base and 2 bases respectively, with 13 bases between them. CDR3 length: 15 residues. The CDR3 DNA is TGTGCCAGAAGCTTGTTCCGAGGGAAAACCTACGAGCAGTACGTC. Translation: CARSLFRGKTYEQYV.

V and J are TRBV5-1 and TRBJ1-4; D call uncertain. Germline CDR1 SGHRS, CDR2 YFSETQ. The CDR3 consists of 14 residues. The germline V and J ends were trimmed by 0 bases and 2 bases, with 5 bases remaining between them. Here the CDR3 DNA reads TGCGCCAGCAGCTTGGCCGTGACTAATGAAAAACTGTTTTTT. Encoded protein: CASSLAVTNEKLFF.

The chain couples TRBV25-1 to TRBJ2-3; D gene unclear. Germline CDR1 reads MGHDK; CDR2 reads SYGVNS. The V and J ends lost 3 bases and 6 bases respectively, with 13 bases between them. The CDR3 is 14 amino acids. In DNA form, the CDR3 reads TGTGCCAGCAGTGATTTACGGGCACCGGATACGCAGTATTTT. It yields the protein CASSDLRAPDTQYF.

This clone was recorded only once. V is TRBV6-5 and J is TRBJ2-5; D remains ambiguous. The CDR3 has 15 residues. V was clipped by 10 bases and J by 4 bases, with 22 bases between them. Germline assignment: CDR1 MNHEY and CDR2 SVGAGI. The CDR3 coding sequence is TGTGCCACAAAACCAGCTCGTACAACCGGAGAGACCCAGTACTTC. Translation gives CATKPARTTGETQYF.

This rearrangement joins TRBV18 to TRBJ2-7; 11 bases are a match to TRBD2. V gave up 5 bases and J gave up 3 bases; unmatched junction bases: 3. Germline-derived CDR1 and CDR2 are KGHSH and LQKENI. This CDR3 region has 14 residues. CDR3: CASSLLAGDYEQYV. The CDR3 DNA sequence: TGTGCCAGCTCATTACTAGCGGGGGACTACGAGCAGTACGTC.

V usage is TRBV18 and J usage is TRBJ2-3; TRBD1 is a possible D gene (5 bases). The CDR3 contains 14 residues. CDR1 and CDR2 (germline): KGHSH, LQKENI. V was clipped by 1 base and J by 5 bases, with 10 bases between them. The CDR3: CASSPQGFIDTQYF. For the CDR3, the DNA is TGTGCCAGCTCACCACAGGGGTTCATAGATACGCAGTATTTT.